These T cell receptor beta chains were read from a single sample in a study of OX40 agonist ivuxolimab in advanced cancers. TCRdb's copy holds only in-frame clones and misses some; the assay was immunoSEQ multiplex PCR. The table has about 67,000 clones, around 84% seen once; the top ten hold around 2%. Sequencing was performed on CD4+ or CD8+ T cells sorted from blood, taken in a trial of the OX40 agonist ivuxolimab. These receptors were collected from an adult with an advanced solid tumor such as melanoma, head and neck, liver or kidney cancer. The CDR3 runs from the conserved cysteine through the conserved F or W. The D gene is left open where the match is weak. Clone size is not always given. Where it is, it says once, few, many or a class for expanded clones.

j_call,clone_size,d_call,v_call,cdr3_aa
TRBJ2-2,once,NA,TRBV30,CAAGTENTGELFF
TRBJ2-1,NA,NA,TRBV27,CASSSPRDSSYNEQFF
TRBJ2-3,NA,NA,TRBV4-1,CASSLFGSSSDTQYF
TRBJ2-5,NA,TRBD2,TRBV5-4,CASSPQLGGGETQYF
TRBJ1-5,NA,NA,TRBV19,CASRRLGEPQHF
TRBJ1-1,NA,NA,TRBV7-2,CASSLTVNTEAFF
TRBJ1-3,NA,TRBD1,TRBV4-2,CASSLSGGQSSGNTIYF
TRBJ2-3,NA,NA,TRBV5-1,CASSLRPSTDTQYF
TRBJ1-5,NA,TRBD1,TRBV28,CASKLSGGGQPQHF
TRBJ2-1,NA,TRBD2,TRBV7-9,CASSISGVPESEQFF
TRBJ1-1,NA,TRBD1,TRBV28,CASSGGDRLNTEAFF
TRBJ2-3,once,NA,TRBV7-2,CASSPGLGLTDTQYF
TRBJ1-1,NA,NA,TRBV10-3,CAISETNTEAFF
TRBJ2-3,NA,TRBD1,TRBV9,CASSPIQGARTDTQYF
TRBJ2-1,NA,NA,TRBV9,CASSEGPYNEQFF
TRBJ1-3,NA,NA,TRBV12-2,CASRPPTGLISGNTIYF
TRBJ2-5,once,TRBD2,TRBV30,CAWSLRLAGGETQYF
TRBJ1-6,NA,NA,TRBV9,CASSVADFVNSPLHF
TRBJ2-1,NA,NA,TRBV7-6,CASSLGGSEQFF
TRBJ2-2,NA,NA,TRBV19,CASSMSMTGELFF
TRBJ2-7,few,TRBD1,TRBV4-1,CASSPKWDRVDEQYF
TRBJ2-5,NA,NA,TRBV5-1,CASSPDRQETQYF
TRBJ1-2,NA,NA,TRBV7-3,CASSLKHGLANYGYTF
TRBJ2-3,NA,TRBD2,TRBV5-1,CASSGGLAGTTYTDTQYF
TRBJ1-1,few,NA,TRBV2,CASSYNQGTEAFF
TRBJ2-7,NA,NA,TRBV19,CASSPEQGGEQYF
TRBJ1-1,once,NA,TRBV10-1,CASSRDTSNTEAFF
TRBJ2-3,NA,NA,TRBV2,CASSLDRLSTDTQYF
TRBJ1-5,NA,NA,TRBV9,CASSVVEGVDQPQHF
TRBJ1-6,NA,NA,TRBV14,CASSQEWPDNSPLHF
TRBJ1-1,few,NA,TRBV5-5,CASSLLTGLPTNTEAFF
TRBJ2-5,NA,NA,TRBV28,CASSPTSPNRETRYF
TRBJ2-6,NA,NA,TRBV6-1,CASTPAGANVLTF
TRBJ1-2,NA,NA,TRBV7-2,CASSLAGPNYGYTF
TRBJ2-7,few,NA,TRBV27,CASSLSWANGEQYF
TRBJ1-4,NA,NA,TRBV18,CASSPTRLSEKLFF
TRBJ1-6,NA,NA,TRBV4-1,CASSQDITFPNSPLHF
TRBJ2-7,NA,NA,TRBV11-2,CASRTAYEQYF
TRBJ2-5,NA,NA,TRBV6-6,CAASSPGQETQYF